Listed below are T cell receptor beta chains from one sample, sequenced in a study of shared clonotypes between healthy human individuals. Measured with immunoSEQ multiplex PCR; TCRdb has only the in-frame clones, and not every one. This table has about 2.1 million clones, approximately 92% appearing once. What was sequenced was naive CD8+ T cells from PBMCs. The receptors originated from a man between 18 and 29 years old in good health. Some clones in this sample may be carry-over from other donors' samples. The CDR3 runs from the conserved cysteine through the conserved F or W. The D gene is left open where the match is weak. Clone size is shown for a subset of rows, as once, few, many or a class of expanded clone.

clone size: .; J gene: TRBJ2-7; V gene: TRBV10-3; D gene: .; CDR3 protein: CAISEGTGSSYEQYF; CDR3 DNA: TGTGCCATCAGTGAGGGCACAGGGAGCTCCTACGAGCAGTACTTC
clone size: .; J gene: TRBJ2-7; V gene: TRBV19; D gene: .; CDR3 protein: CASSAYPGPAEQYF; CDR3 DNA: TGTGCCAGTAGTGCCTATCCGGGACCCGCGGAGCAGTACTTC
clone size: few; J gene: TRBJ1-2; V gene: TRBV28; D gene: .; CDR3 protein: CASSRTGKGYGYTF; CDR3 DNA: TGTGCCAGCAGTCGAACAGGGAAAGGCTATGGCTACACCTTC
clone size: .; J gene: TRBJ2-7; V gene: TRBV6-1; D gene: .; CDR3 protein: CASSKLDGTSYEQYF; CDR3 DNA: TGTGCCAGCAGCAAGCTGGACGGAACCTCCTACGAGCAGTACTTC
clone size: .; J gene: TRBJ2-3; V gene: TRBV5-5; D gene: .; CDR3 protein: CASSLAPTGTDTQYF; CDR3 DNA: TGTGCCAGCAGCTTGGCCCCGACGGGCACAGATACGCAGTATTTT
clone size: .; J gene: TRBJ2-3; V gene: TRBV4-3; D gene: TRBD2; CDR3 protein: CASSPSDFLAGYTDTQYF; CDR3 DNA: TGCGCCAGCAGCCCCTCGGATTTCCTAGCGGGGTACACAGATACGCAGTATTTT
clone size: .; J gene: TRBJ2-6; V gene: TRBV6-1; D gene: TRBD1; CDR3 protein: CASSEGKRGKGASSGANVLTF; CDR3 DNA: TGTGCCAGCAGTGAAGGAAAACGTGGGAAGGGGGCTTCTTCTGGGGCCAACGTCCTGACTTTC
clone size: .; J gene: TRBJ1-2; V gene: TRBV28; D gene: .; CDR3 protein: CASSTPKEEKVNYGYTF; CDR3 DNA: TGTGCCAGCAGCACCCCAAAGGAGGAGAAAGTGAACTATGGCTACACCTTC
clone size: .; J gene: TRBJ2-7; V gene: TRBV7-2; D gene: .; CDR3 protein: CASSSGIAPRRGRAYEQYF; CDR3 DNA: TGTGCCAGCAGCAGTGGAATAGCCCCAAGGAGGGGGAGGGCCTACGAGCAGTACTTC
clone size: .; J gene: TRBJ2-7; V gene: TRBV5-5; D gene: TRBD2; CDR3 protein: CASSSTVAVWREILYEQYF; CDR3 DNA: TGTGCCAGCAGCTCCACGGTAGCAGTGTGGCGGGAGATTCTTTACGAGCAGTACTTC
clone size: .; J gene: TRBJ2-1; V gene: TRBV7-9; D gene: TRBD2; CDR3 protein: CASGRGRVNEQFF; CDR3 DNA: TGTGCCAGCGGGCGCGGGAGGGTCAATGAGCAGTTCTTC
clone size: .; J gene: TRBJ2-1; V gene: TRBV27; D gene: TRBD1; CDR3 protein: CASSPLPGQVRRPWDEQFF; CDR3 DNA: TGTGCCAGCAGTCCGCTCCCGGGACAGGTACGAAGGCCCTGGGATGAGCAGTTCTTC
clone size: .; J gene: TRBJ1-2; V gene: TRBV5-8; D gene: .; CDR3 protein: CASSSATEANYGYTF; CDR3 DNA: TGTGCCAGCAGCTCCGCGACAGAAGCTAACTATGGCTACACCTTC
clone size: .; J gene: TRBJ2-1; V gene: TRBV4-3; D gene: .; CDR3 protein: CASSQDFSRTYYNEQFF; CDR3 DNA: TGCGCCAGCAGCCAAGACTTTTCGAGGACTTACTACAATGAGCAGTTCTTC
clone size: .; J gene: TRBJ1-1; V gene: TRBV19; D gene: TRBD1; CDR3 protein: CATRQGEGDTEAFF; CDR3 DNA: TGTGCCACCCGACAGGGGGAAGGGGACACTGAAGCTTTCTTT
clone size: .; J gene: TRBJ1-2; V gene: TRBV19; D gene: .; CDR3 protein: CATLSREGYGYTF; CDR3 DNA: TGTGCCACCCTTTCCCGGGAGGGCTATGGCTACACCTTC
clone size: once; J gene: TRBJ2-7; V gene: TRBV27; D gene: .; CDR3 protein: CASSFNGVSYEQYF; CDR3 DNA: TGTGCCAGCAGTTTTAACGGGGTCTCCTACGAGCAGTACTTC
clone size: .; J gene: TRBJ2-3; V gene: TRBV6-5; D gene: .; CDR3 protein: CASTTRDFGADTQYF; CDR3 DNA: TGTGCCAGCACCACCAGGGACTTTGGAGCAGATACGCAGTATTTT
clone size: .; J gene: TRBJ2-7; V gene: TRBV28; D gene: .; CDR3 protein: CASRDRSSYEQYF; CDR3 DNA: TGTGCCAGCAGAGACAGGAGCTCCTACGAGCAGTACTTC
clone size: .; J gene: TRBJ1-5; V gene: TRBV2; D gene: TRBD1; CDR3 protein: CASSVYRGGNQPQHF; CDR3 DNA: TGTGCCAGCAGCGTATACAGGGGTGGCAATCAGCCCCAGCATTTT
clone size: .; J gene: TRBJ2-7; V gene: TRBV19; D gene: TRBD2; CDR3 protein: CASSMGWGGRPLYEQYF; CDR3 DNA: TGTGCCAGTAGTATGGGTTGGGGCGGGAGGCCCCTCTACGAGCAGTACTTC
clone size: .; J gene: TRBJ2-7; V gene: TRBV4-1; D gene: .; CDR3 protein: CASSQDHPRTYEQYF; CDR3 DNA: TGCGCCAGCAGCCAAGACCACCCTCGCACCTACGAGCAGTACTTC
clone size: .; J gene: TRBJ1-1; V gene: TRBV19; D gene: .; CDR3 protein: CASSNYGGQNTEAFF; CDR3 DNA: TGTGCCAGTAGTAACTACGGGGGGCAGAACACTGAAGCTTTCTTT
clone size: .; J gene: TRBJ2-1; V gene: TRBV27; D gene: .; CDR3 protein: CASSSGGYNEQFF; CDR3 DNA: TGTGCCAGCAGTTCCGGGGGTTACAATGAGCAGTTCTTC
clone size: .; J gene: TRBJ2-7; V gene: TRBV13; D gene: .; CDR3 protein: CASSLDGLRGNEQYF; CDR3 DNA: TGTGCCAGCAGCTTAGACGGCCTTCGGGGAAACGAGCAGTACTTC
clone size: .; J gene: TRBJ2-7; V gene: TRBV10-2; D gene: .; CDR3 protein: CASSFTLRPGADEQYF; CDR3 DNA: TGCGCCAGCAGTTTTACCCTAAGACCGGGGGCCGACGAGCAGTACTTC
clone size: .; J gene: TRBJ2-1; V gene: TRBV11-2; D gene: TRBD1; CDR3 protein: CASSLRGDSPYNEQFF; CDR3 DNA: TGTGCCAGCAGCCTAAGAGGGGACAGCCCCTACAATGAGCAGTTCTTC
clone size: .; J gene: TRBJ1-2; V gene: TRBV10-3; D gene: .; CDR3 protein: CAIRLTGPREGYTF; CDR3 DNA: TGTGCCATCAGATTGACAGGCCCCCGGGAGGGCTACACCTTC
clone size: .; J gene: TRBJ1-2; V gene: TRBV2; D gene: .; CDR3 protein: CASSPRDTYGYTF; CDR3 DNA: TGTGCCAGCAGCCCCCGGGACACCTATGGCTACACCTTC
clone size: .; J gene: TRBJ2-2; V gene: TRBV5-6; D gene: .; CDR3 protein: CASSSGPANTGELFF; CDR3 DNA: TGTGCCAGCAGCTCCGGACCCGCGAACACCGGGGAGCTGTTTTTT
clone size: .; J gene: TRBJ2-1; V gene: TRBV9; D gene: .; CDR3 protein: CASSTGTSYNEQFF; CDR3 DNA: TGTGCCAGCAGCACGGGAACCTCCTACAATGAGCAGTTCTTC
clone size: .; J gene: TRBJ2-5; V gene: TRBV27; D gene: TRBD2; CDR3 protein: CASRAGVTTETQYF; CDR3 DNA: TGTGCCAGCAGAGCGGGAGTAACGACGGAGACCCAGTACTTC
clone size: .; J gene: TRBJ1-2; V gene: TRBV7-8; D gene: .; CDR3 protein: CASSLGWTVGGYTF; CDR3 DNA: TGTGCCAGCAGCTTAGGGTGGACAGTGGGCGGCTACACCTTC
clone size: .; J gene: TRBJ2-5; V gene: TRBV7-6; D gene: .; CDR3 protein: CASSSRPDLAIQETQYF; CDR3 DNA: TGTGCCAGCAGCTCACGCCCCGACTTGGCGATCCAAGAGACCCAGTACTTC
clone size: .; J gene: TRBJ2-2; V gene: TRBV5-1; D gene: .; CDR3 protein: CASSWGGNTGELFF; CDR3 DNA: TGCGCCAGCAGCTGGGGAGGGAACACCGGGGAGCTGTTTTTT
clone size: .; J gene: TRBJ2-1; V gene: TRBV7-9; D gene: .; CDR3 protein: CASKRLGVQAYNNEQFF; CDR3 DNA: TGTGCCAGCAAAAGACTGGGGGTCCAGGCTTATAACAATGAGCAGTTCTTC
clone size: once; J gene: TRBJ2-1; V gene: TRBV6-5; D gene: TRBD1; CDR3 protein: CASRGTGVEQFF; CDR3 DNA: TGTGCCAGCAGGGGGACAGGTGTTGAGCAGTTCTTC
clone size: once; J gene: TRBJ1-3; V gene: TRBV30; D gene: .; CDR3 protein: CAWSVLGGSGNTIYF; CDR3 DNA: TGTGCCTGGAGTGTACTTGGGGGCTCCGGAAACACCATATATTTT
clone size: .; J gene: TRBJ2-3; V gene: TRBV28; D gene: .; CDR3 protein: CASGPGTSMRYF; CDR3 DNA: TGTGCCAGCGGGCCCGGGACGAGTATGAGGTATTTT
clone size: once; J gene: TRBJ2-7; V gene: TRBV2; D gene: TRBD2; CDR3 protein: CASRFGTSFYEQYF; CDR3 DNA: TGTGCCAGCAGGTTCGGGACTAGCTTTTACGAGCAGTACTTC
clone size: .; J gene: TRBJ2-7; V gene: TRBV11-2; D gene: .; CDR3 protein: CASSLGGGQREQYF; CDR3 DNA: TGTGCCAGCAGCTTAGGGGGGGGCCAACGCGAGCAGTACTTC
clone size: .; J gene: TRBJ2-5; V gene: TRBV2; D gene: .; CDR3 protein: CASKEGRETQYF; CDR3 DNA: TGTGCCAGCAAAGAAGGACGAGAGACCCAGTACTTC
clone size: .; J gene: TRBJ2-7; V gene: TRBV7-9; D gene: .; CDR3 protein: CASSLARATYEQYF; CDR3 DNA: TGTGCCAGCAGCTTAGCTAGGGCCACCTACGAGCAGTACTTC
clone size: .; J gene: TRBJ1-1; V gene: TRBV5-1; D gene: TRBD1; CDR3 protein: CASSQTRQGATEAFF; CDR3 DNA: TGCGCCAGCAGCCAAACCCGACAGGGGGCGACGGAAGCTTTCTTT
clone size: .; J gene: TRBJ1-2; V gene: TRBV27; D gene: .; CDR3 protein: CASSLALYSDGYTF; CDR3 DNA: TGTGCCAGCAGTTTAGCCTTATATTCGGATGGCTACACCTTC
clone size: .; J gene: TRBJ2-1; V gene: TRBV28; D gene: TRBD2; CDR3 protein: CASSTRTSGNNNEQFF; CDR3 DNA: TGTGCCAGCAGTACCAGGACTAGCGGGAACAACAATGAGCAGTTCTTC
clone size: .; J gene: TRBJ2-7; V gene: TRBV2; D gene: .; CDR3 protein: CASSDSPDSYEQYF; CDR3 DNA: TGTGCCAGCAGTGATTCCCCGGACAGCTACGAGCAGTACTTC
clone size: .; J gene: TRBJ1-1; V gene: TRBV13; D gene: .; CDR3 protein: CASSYLSRNTEAFF; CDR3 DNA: TGTGCCAGCAGCTATCTTTCGAGGAACACTGAAGCTTTCTTT
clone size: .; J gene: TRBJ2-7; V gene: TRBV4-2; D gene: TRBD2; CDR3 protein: CASSVSGSYEQYF; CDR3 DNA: TGTGCCAGCAGCGTTAGCGGGTCATACGAGCAGTACTTC
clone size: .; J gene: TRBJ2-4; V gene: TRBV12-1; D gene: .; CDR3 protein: CASSPGLAGGPLPEIAKNIQYF; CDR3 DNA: TGTGCCAGCAGCCCCGGACTAGCGGGAGGGCCTTTGCCTGAAATAGCCAAAAACATTCAGTACTTC
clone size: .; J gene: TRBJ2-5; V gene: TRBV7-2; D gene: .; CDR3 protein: CASSLGYGGRLEETQYF; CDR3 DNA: TGTGCCAGCAGCTTAGGGTACGGCGGGCGACTCGAAGAGACCCAGTACTTC
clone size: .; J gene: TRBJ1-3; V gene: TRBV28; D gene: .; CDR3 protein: CASSLWDSGNTIYF; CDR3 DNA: TGTGCCAGCAGTTTATGGGACTCTGGAAACACCATATATTTT
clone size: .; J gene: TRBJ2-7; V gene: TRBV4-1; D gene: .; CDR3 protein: CASRARAGNTYEQYF; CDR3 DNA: TGCGCCAGCAGAGCTCGGGCAGGGAATACCTACGAGCAGTACTTC
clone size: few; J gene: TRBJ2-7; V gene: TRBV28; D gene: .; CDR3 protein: CASSLGNSYEQYF; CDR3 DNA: TGTGCCAGCAGTTTGGGGAACTCCTACGAGCAGTACTTC
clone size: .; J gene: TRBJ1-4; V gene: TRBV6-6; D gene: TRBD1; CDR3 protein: CASSWQQGKGEKLFF; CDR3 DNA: TGTGCCAGCAGTTGGCAACAGGGGAAAGGTGAAAAACTGTTTTTT